The TCR beta chain under discussion was sequenced for a study of blood T cell repertoires in COVID-19. Study information: Acute-phase and convalescent COVID-19 samples originated in the United States, Italy and Spain.

In the source study's methods: Estimation of nucleated cell counts was performed using reference gene primer amplification. Sequenced by immunoSEQ multiplex PCR; TCRdb stores in-frame clones only, minus some. That table furnishes V, J and clone size, whereas the DNA furnished D and trimming. The table has about 130,000 clones, 85% seen once; the top ten hold 5% to 7.5%. This clonotype was obtained from a man older than 75 with active or convalescent COVID-19. Sequencing was performed on peripheral blood.

The CDR3 DNA reads as TGTGCCAGCAGTGAAGAGGGCGGGAGAGGGCAAGAGACCCAGTACTTC. It translates to CASSEEGGRGQETQYF. The chain combines TRBV6-1 with TRBJ2-5, with 7 bases aligning to TRBD2. V trimming: 1 base; J trimming: 2 bases; junction bases outside the gene matches: 7. CDR1 and CDR2 (germline): MNHNS, SASEGT. The CDR3 is 16 amino acids.